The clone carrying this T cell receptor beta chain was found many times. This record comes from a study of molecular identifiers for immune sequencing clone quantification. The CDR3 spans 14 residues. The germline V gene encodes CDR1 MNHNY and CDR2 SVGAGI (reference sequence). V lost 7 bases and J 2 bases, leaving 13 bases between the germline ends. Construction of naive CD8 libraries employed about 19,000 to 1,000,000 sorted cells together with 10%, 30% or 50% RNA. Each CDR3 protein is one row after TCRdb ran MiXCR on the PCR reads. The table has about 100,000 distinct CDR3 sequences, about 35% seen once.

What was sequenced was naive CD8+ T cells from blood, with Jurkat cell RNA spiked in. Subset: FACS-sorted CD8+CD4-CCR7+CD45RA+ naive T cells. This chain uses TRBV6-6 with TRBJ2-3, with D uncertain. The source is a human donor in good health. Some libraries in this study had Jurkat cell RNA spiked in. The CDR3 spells CASKPEIYTDTQYF. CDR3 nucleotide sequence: TGTGCCAGCAAGCCAGAAATTTACACAGATACGCAGTATTTT.